This TCR beta chain was sequenced in a study of shared clonotypes between healthy human individuals. On the study more broadly: Three men and a couple of women, aged 18 to 49, were donors. The study's findings and limits: Researchers found naive subsets generally carried larger estimated richness than memory subsets. Clonotypes shared by all four donors outscored non-shared clonotypes in generation probability.

As for this clone: Its cognate antigen is unknown.

Germline values: CDR1 SGHDN, CDR2 FVKESK. The V gene end was trimmed by 0 bases and the J gene end by 5 bases; junction bases not matched to a gene: 0. The CDR3 consists of 13 residues. The authors ran the assay at deep level. Sequenced by immunoSEQ multiplex PCR; TCRdb stores in-frame clones only, minus some. The table shows 2 million to 3 million clones, with over 85% occurring only once. The rearrangement uses TRBV14 and TRBJ2-7; 8 bases map to TRBD2. Sequencing used naive CD4+ T cells from PBMCs. This sample's subset: CD45RA+ positively selected. The receptor comes from a man aged 18 to 30 in good health. Some clones in this sample may be carry-over from other donors' samples. CDR3 in DNA: TGTGCCAGCAGCCAAGACGGGGGGGACGAGCAGTACTTC. Protein: CASSQDGGDEQYF.